This T cell receptor beta chain was captured in a study of blood T cell repertoires in COVID-19. Overall study context: Acute and convalescent COVID-19 specimens originated in the United States, Italy and Spain.

Source study methods: For nucleated cells, counts were estimated from reference gene primer amplification. The repertoire was sequenced with immunoSEQ multiplex PCR; TCRdb's copy has only in-frame clones and lacks some. D and trimming come from the DNA, and the V and J calls and clone size come from that table. This sample carries fewer than 200,000 clones, approximately 87% of them seen once, and the ten largest clones take around 13%. V was pared by 1 base and J by 7 bases, with 19 bases of the junction left unmatched. The CDR3 sequence is 19 residues long. Germline CDR1 is SEHNR and CDR2 is FQNEAQ (reference sequence).

Sequencing was performed on peripheral blood. This chain links TRBV7-9 with TRBJ2-1; 7 bases match TRBD1. This clonotype was sampled from a woman in her seventies with COVID-19, enrolled during active disease. The CDR3 DNA sequence: TGTGCCAGCAGCTTAGGTGGCAGGGGGACGGTCTGGTTCCCGAATGAGCAGTTCTTC. It translates to CASSLGGRGTVWFPNEQFF.